The 26 T cell receptor beta chains below were found in one sample sequenced in a study of OX40 agonist ivuxolimab in advanced cancers. The repertoire was sequenced with immunoSEQ multiplex PCR; TCRdb's copy has only in-frame clones and lacks some. The sample shows roughly 72,000 clones, approximately 92% of them seen only once. The specimen was CD4+ or CD8+ T cells sorted from blood, collected in a trial of the OX40 agonist ivuxolimab. These receptors all come from an adult with an advanced solid tumor such as melanoma, head and neck, liver or kidney cancer.

This chain joins TRBV5-5 and TRBJ1-1, with D maybe TRBD1 (6 bases). V was cut by 4 bases and J by 1 base, with 14 bases left in between. The germline gives CDR1 SGHKS, CDR2 YYEKEE (reference sequence). The CDR3 spans 15 residues. As DNA, the CDR3 is TGTGCCAGCAGCATCTGGGGGGCCCCGAACACTGAAGCTTTCTTT. Protein product: CASSIWGAPNTEAFF.

The chain is built from TRBV4-2 and TRBJ1-4; 7 bases are a match to TRBD1. The CDR3 runs 17 residues. Germline CDR1 LGHNA, CDR2 YNFKEQ. V lost 3 bases and J lost 6; bases outside the gene matches: 13. As DNA, the CDR3 is TGTGCCAGCAGCCATGGGACGGGACAGTCTTGGGATGAAAAACTGTTTTTT. Its protein product is CASSHGTGQSWDEKLFF.

The genes are TRBV5-4 and TRBJ1-1; D not certain. Between the trimmed V and J ends, which lost 2 bases and 1 base, there was a span of 6 bases. CDR1 SGHNT and CDR2 YYREEE come from the germline V gene (reference sequence). The CDR3 consists of 13 residues. The CDR3 DNA reads as TGTGCCAGCAGCTTTAAGGGGAACACTGAAGCTTTCTTT. Encoded protein: CASSFKGNTEAFF.

The gene calls are TRBV28 and TRBJ1-2, with TRBD1 identical over 8 bases. The CDR3 covers 11 residues. Per the germline V gene, CDR1 is MDHEN and CDR2 is SYDVKM. With 6 bases clipped from V and 14 bases from J, the junction kept 8 bases outside the gene matches. DNA for the CDR3: TGTGCCAGCAGCCCAAGGACAGGGCGTACCTTC. Protein: CASSPRTGRTF.

The chain joins TRBV7-8 to TRBJ1-4; D possibly corresponds to TRBD1 (5 bases). The V gene lost 6 bases and the J gene lost 8 bases, with 19 bases spanning the gap. The germline V gene encodes CDR1 SGHVS and CDR2 FQNEAQ. The CDR3 runs to 15 residues. CDR3 protein: CASRASRTWDEKLFF. As DNA, the CDR3 is TGTGCCAGCAGAGCTAGTAGGACGTGGGACGAAAAACTGTTTTTT.

This clone appeared a single time. The chain links TRBV21-1 to TRBJ1-4. TRBV21-1 is recorded as a pseudogene. This CDR3 region has 11 residues. CDR3 sequence: CASTSNEKLFF. Here the CDR3 DNA reads TGTGCCAGCACGTCCAATGAAAAACTGTTTTTT.

The chain carries TRBV19 and TRBJ1-4; no clear D. Germline CDR1 LNHDA, CDR2 SQIVND (reference sequence). Trimming took 3 bases from V and 0 from J, leaving 11 bases between them. The CDR3 is 16 residues long. CDR3 region: CASSIYKASTNEKLFF. The DNA for the CDR3 is TGTGCCAGTAGTATTTACAAGGCCTCAACTAATGAAAAACTGTTTTTT.

This chain joins TRBV5-1 and TRBJ1-3, with D possibly matching TRBD1 (6 bases). Germline values: CDR1 SGHRS, CDR2 YFSETQ. The CDR3 has 16 residues. Trimming left V 1 base short and J 7 bases short, with 18 bases between. The CDR3 region has the DNA TGCGCCAGCAGCTTGCTATTGGGGGCAAAGGGTAACACCATATATTTT. It specifies CASSLLLGAKGNTIYF.

The V and J genes are TRBV7-2 and TRBJ2-1; no definite D call. Germline CDR1 SGHTA, CDR2 FQGNSA. Deletions cut 6 bases from V and 0 bases from J, with 12 bases between. The CDR3 runs 15 residues. In DNA, the CDR3 is TGTGCCAGCAGTCTCACTCAGAGCTCCTACAATGAGCAGTTCTTC. It is translated as CASSLTQSSYNEQFF. The full variable domain, rest sourced from reference TRBV7-2 and TRBJ2-1, is GAGVSQSPSNKVTEKGKDVELRCDPISGHTALYWYRQSLGQGLEFLIYFQGNSAPDKSGLPSDRFSAERTGGSVSTLTIQRTQQEDSAVYLCASSLTQSSYNEQFFGPGTRLTVL.

V is TRBV28 and J is TRBJ2-7; TRBD1 agrees at 9 bases. Per germline, CDR1 MDHEN and CDR2 SYDVKM. This CDR3 has 15 amino acids. Trimming removed 6 bases from V and 4 bases from J; junction bases left unmatched: 10. CDR3 sequence (DNA): TGTGCCAGCAGATTGGCTGGACAGGGGTTTTACGAGCAGTACTTC. Translation gives CASRLAGQGFYEQYF.

V and J are TRBV29-1 and TRBJ2-5; 8 positions agree with TRBD1. The V gene end was trimmed by 0 bases and the J gene end by 5 bases; junction bases not matched to a gene: 14. The CDR3 is 17 amino acids. Germline lookup yields CDR1 SQVTM and CDR2 ANQGSEA. CDR3 coding DNA: TGCAGCGTTGAAGAGGGGGTGACAGGGGAATTCTTGGAGACCCAGTACTTC. Residues: CSVEEGVTGEFLETQYF.

This chain links TRBV6-6 with TRBJ1-2; D unresolved. The CDR3 runs to 14 residues. Germline V CDR1 and CDR2: MNHNY, SVGAGI (reference sequence). V dropped 0 bases and J dropped 4 bases, with 9 bases sitting between them. Here the CDR3 DNA reads TGTGCCAGCAGTTACTCACGGAACGGCTATGGCTACACCTTC. Its protein is CASSYSRNGYGYTF.

V is TRBV28 and J is TRBJ2-7; the match to TRBD1 covers 7 bases. The CDR3 length is 16 residues. V lost 5 bases and J lost 3; bases outside the gene matches: 13. From germline, CDR1 is MDHEN and CDR2 SYDVKM. CDR3 bases: TGTGCCAGCAGTCTAAACAGGGGATTGGGGAACTACGAGCAGTACTTC. Encoded protein: CASSLNRGLGNYEQYF. The variable domain in full, completed from reference TRBV28 and TRBJ2-7, reads DVKVTQSSRYLVKRTGEKVFLECVQDMDHENMFWYRQDPGLGLRLIYFSYDVKMKEKGDIPEGYSVSREKKERFSLILESASTNQTSMYLCASSLNRGLGNYEQYFGPGTRLTVT.

V is TRBV18 and J is TRBJ2-5, with D maybe TRBD2 (6 bases). The ends were cut back, 6 bases at V and 2 bases at J, with 10 bases in the middle. Germline CDR1 and CDR2: KGHSH and LQKENI. This CDR3 region has 13 residues. The DNA of the CDR3 is TGTGCCAGCTCCCCGCTAGCGCAAGAGACCCAGTACTTC. Translation: CASSPLAQETQYF.

This sequence joins TRBV19 and TRBJ2-7; possibly TRBD1 or TRBD2 for D (5 bases each). V lost 8 bases and J lost 2, with 16 bases in between. CDR1 is LNHDA, CDR2 SQIVND, per germline (reference sequence). The CDR3 covers 14 residues. The CDR3 protein is CASRRRGTTYEQYF. In nucleotides, the CDR3 is TGTGCCAGTCGAAGACGTGGGACGACCTACGAGCAGTACTTC.

This chain connects TRBV28 to TRBJ1-2; D is ambiguous. The CDR3 is 11 amino acids. Looked up from germline, CDR1 is MDHEN and CDR2 is SYDVKM. V was pared by 6 bases and J by 8 bases, with 10 bases between. The CDR3 reads CASSLSEGYTF. The CDR3 nucleotides are TGTGCCAGCAGCCTATCTGAGGGCTACACCTTC.

V and J are TRBV2 and TRBJ2-7; 9 bases match TRBD2. Germline lookup yields CDR1 SNHLY and CDR2 FYNNEI. Trimming cost V 8 bases and J 8 bases; bases outside gene matches: 13. This CDR3 comprises 14 residues. The chain's CDR3 is CASWTGTSPFQQYF. The DNA of the CDR3 is TGTGCCAGCTGGACCGGGACTAGCCCTTTTCAGCAGTACTTC.

The chain combines TRBV5-1 with TRBJ1-2, with 7 bases that match TRBD1. The CDR3 is made up of 13 amino acids. Trimming took 4 bases from V and 6 from J; bases not matched to a gene: 6. CDR1 and CDR2 from the germline V gene are SGHRS and YFSETQ. CDR3 in DNA: TGCGCCAGCAGCCCCAAGACAGGGCATGGCTACACCTTC. Translation gives CASSPKTGHGYTF.

This chain joins TRBV10-3 and TRBJ2-7; 7 bases are shared with TRBD1. V shed 6 bases and J 4 bases; nucleotides not matched to a gene: 3. Germline values: CDR1 ENHRY, CDR2 SYGVKD. This CDR3 comprises 12 residues. The CDR3 DNA reads as TGTGCCATCAGCCAACAGGGGTACGAGCAGTACTTC. Its translation: CAISQQGYEQYF.

The V gene is TRBV10-3, the J gene TRBJ2-6; weak D call: TRBD2 (5 bases). The CDR3 is 15 amino acids. CDR1 is ENHRY, CDR2 SYGVKD, per germline. V lost 6 bases, J lost 0 bases, and 9 bases lay in between. This chain's CDR3 is CAIRPGNSGANVLTF. Written as DNA, the CDR3 is TGTGCCATCAGGCCGGGAAACTCTGGGGCCAACGTCCTGACTTTC.

This clone was seen only a few times. Germline and junction disagree at one end, which may indicate a read error. The chain has TRBV18 and TRBJ2-7; weak D call: TRBD1 (6 bases). CDR1 is KGHSH, CDR2 LQKENI, per germline. The CDR3 runs 15 residues. The CDR3 spells CASSPPGQRIYEQYF. The CDR3, as DNA: TGTGCCAGCTCCCCACCCGGACAGAGAATCTACGAGCAGTACTTC.

This chain uses TRBV9 with TRBJ2-1; 7 bases are shared with TRBD2. Germline V gives CDR1 SGDLS, CDR2 YYNGEE. The CDR3 sequence is 15 residues long. V shed 0 bases, J shed 3 bases, and the junction held 3 bases outside the gene matches. CDR3 sequence reads: CASSVGGGYYNEQFF. Written as DNA, the CDR3 is TGTGCCAGCAGCGTAGGCGGGGGTTACTACAATGAGCAGTTCTTC.

The chain is built from TRBV29-1 and TRBJ2-5; D is perhaps TRBD2 (5 bases). The CDR3 is 14 residues long. Germline lookup yields CDR1 SQVTM and CDR2 ANQGSEA. V was clipped by 0 bases and J by 7 bases, with 15 bases between them. CDR3 sequence: CSVEDTGNWGTQYF. CDR3 coding DNA: TGCAGCGTTGAAGATACGGGGAACTGGGGGACCCAGTACTTC.

The V gene is TRBV7-2, the J gene TRBJ1-5; D gene uncertain. This CDR3 comprises 13 residues. V was trimmed by 5 bases and J by 5 bases, leaving 10 bases between them. Germline CDR1 is SGHTA and CDR2 is FQGNSA. The CDR3 DNA follows: TGTGCCAGCAGCCCTAGGGAGGATCAGCCCCAGCATTTT. Its protein is CASSPREDQPQHF.

This clone turned up a few times. The chain combines TRBV7-2 with TRBJ2-1; tentatively, D is TRBD1 (6 bases). Germline V CDR1 and CDR2: SGHTA, FQGNSA. Trimming cost V 2 bases and J 12 bases, with 17 bases left between them. The CDR3 length is 14 residues. CDR3 loop: CASSLRQGYIVQFF. CDR3 nucleotides: TGTGCCAGCAGCTTAAGGCAGGGGTATATTGTGCAGTTCTTC.

The rearrangement links TRBV6-6 to TRBJ1-1; tentative D call: TRBD1 (6 bases). Germline assignment: CDR1 MNHNY and CDR2 SVGAGI (reference sequence). V lost 7 bases and J lost 0, with 18 bases in between. This CDR3 has 16 amino acids. The CDR3 loop is CASTQRGGGLNTEAFF. The CDR3 DNA reads TGTGCCAGCACCCAAAGAGGTGGGGGGCTGAACACTGAAGCTTTCTTT.